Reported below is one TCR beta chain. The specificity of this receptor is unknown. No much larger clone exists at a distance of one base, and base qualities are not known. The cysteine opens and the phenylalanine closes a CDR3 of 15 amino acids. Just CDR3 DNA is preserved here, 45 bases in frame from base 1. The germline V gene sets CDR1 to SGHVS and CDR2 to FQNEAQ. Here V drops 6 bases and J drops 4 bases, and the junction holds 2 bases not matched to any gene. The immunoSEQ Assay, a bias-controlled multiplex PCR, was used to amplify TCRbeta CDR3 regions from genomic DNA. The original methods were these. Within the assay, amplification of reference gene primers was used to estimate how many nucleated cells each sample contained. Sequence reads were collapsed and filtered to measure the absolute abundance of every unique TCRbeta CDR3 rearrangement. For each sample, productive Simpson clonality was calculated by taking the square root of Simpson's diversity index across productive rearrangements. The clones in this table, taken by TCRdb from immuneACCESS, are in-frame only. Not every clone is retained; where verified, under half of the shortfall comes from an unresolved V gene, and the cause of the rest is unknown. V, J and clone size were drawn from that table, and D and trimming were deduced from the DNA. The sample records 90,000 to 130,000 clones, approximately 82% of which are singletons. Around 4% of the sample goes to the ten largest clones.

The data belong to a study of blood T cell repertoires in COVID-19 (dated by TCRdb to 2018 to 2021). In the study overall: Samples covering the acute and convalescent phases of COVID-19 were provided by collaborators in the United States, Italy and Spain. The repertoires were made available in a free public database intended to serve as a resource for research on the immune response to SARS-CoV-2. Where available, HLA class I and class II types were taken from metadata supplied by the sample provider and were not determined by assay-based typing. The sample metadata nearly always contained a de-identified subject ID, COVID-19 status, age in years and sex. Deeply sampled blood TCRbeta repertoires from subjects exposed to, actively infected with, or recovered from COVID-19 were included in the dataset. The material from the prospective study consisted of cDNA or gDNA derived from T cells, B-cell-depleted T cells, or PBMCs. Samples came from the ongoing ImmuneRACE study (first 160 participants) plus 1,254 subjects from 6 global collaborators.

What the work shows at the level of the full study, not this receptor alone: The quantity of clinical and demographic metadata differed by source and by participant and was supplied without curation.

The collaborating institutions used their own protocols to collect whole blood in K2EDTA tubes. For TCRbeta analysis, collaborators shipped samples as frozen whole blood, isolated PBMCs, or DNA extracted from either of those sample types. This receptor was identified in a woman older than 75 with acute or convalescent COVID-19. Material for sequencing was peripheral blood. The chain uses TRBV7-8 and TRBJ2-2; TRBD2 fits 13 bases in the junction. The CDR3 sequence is CASRGLAGTTGELFF. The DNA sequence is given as TGTGCCAGCAGGGGACTAGCGGGAACCACCGGGGAGCTGTTTTTT. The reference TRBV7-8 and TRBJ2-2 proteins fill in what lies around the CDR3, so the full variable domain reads GAGVSQSPRYKVAKRGQDVALRCDPISGHVSLFWYQQALGQGPEFLTYFQNEAQLDKSGLPSDRFFAERPEGSVSTLKIQRTQQEDSAVYLCASRGLAGTTGELFFGEGSRLTVL.